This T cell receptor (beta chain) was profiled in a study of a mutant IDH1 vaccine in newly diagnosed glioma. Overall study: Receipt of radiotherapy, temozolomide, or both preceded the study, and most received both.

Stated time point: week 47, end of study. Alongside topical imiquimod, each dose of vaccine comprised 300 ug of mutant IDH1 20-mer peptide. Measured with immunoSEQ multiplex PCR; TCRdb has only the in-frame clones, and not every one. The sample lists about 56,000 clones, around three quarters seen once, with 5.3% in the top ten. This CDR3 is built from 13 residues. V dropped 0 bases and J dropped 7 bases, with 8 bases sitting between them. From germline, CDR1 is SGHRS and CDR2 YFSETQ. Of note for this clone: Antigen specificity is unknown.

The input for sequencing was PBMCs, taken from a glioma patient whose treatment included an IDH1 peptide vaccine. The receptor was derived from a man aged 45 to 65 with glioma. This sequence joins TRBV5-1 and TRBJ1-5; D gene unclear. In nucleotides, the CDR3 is TGCGCCAGCAGCTTGGAATTGGAACAGCCCCAGCATTTT. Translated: CASSLELEQPQHF.